These 26 T cell receptor beta chains came from one sample sequenced in a study of T cell repertoires in cytomegalovirus infection. TCRdb called the reads again in MiXCR, with one record for every CDR3 protein. The sample includes a few hundred thousand distinct CDR3 sequences, about 25% of them seen just once. Their antigen targets remain unknown. The specimen was cultured PBMCs, collected from culture after CMV antigen stimulation. All receptors derive from a human donor in good health (CMV status not recorded). Some clones in this sample may be carry-over from other donors' samples.

This clonotype was detected only a few times. This chain connects TRBV28 to TRBJ2-7; D is undetermined. V was cut by 1 base and J by 10 bases, with 11 bases left in between. The CDR3 loop spans 12 amino acids. Germline CDR1 MDHEN, CDR2 SYDVKM. CDR3 protein: CASSLLTRDQYF. In DNA form, the CDR3 reads TGTGCCAGCAGTTTATTGACACGAGACCAGTACTTC.

The chain combines TRBV11-3 with TRBJ2-1; D is possibly TRBD1 or TRBD2 (5 bases each). Germline lookup yields CDR1 SGHNT and CDR2 YENEEA. With 5 bases removed from V and 5 bases from J, the gap between germline ends came to 13 bases. The CDR3 consists of 14 residues. CDR3 region: CASSGRDPNNEQFF. The CDR3 coding sequence is TGTGCCAGCAGCGGCCGGGACCCCAACAATGAGCAGTTCTTC.

This clonotype has just a few counts. The chain links TRBV4-1 to TRBJ2-7; 8 bases fit TRBD2. The J segment lost 2 bases and the V segment lost 4 bases, leaving 10 bases of the junction unmatched. CDR3 length: 16 residues. The V gene's germline CDR1 is MGHRA and CDR2 YSYEKL. For the CDR3, the DNA is TGCGCCAGCAGCCCAAGGGCTGACGGGAGGGCCTACGAGCAGTACGTC. This gives the protein CASSPRADGRAYEQYV.

Concerning this clonotype: Since a much larger clone is just one base distant, this may be a read error. The V gene is TRBV7-2, the J gene TRBJ1-1, with TRBD1 identical over 7 bases. The germline CDR1 and CDR2 sequences are SGHTA and FQGNSA. The length of the CDR3 is 16 residues. In DNA form, the CDR3 reads TGTGCCAGCAAAGGGGGAGGGGGCGGGCGAAACACTGAAGCTCTCTTT. Translated, it gives CASKGGGGGRNTEALF.

The rearrangement uses TRBV12-3 or TRBV12-4 and TRBJ2-7, with 7 bases that match TRBD1. This CDR3 region has 13 residues. The V and J ends lost 0 bases and 6 bases, in that order; junction bases with no gene match: 2. The DNA for the CDR3 is TGTGCCAGCAGTTTAGCCACAGGGGCCGAGCAGTACTTC. Protein: CASSLATGAEQYF.

This clonotype was found a few times. J is TRBJ2-7 and V is TRBV19; TRBD2 matches 9 bases. CDR1 and CDR2 from the germline V gene are LNHDA and SQIVND (reference sequence). V shed 6 bases, J shed 6 bases, and the junction held 6 bases outside the gene matches. The CDR3 is made up of 13 amino acids. The CDR3 DNA sequence: TGTGCCAGTAGCCCGGGACTAGCATTCGAGCAGTACGTC. Translated, it gives CASSPGLAFEQYV.

This clonotype came up a few times. This chain connects TRBV7-3 to TRBJ1-1, with D unresolved. The CDR3 runs 15 residues. Between the trimmed V and J ends, which lost 2 bases and 1 base, there was a span of 11 bases. Germline CDR1 and CDR2: SGHTA and FQGTGA. Here the CDR3 DNA reads TGTGCCAGCAGCTTATCAAGGACGGAGAACACTGAAGCTTTCTTT. This gives the protein CASSLSRTENTEAFF.

This clonotype was found a few times. The chain uses TRBV19 and TRBJ2-1; D remains ambiguous. V was shortened by 4 bases and J by 6 bases, with 10 bases between the two germline ends. The CDR3 length is 13 residues. Germline lookup yields CDR1 LNHDA and CDR2 SQIVND (reference sequence). CDR3 DNA sequence: TGTGCCAGTAGTACCGCCTTCGGCAATGAGCAGTTCTTC. This gives the protein CASSTAFGNEQFF.

The table lists this clonotype with a few counts. This chain joins TRBV6-2 or TRBV6-3 and TRBJ2-7; D is perhaps TRBD1 (5 bases). The V and J ends lost 6 bases and 3 bases respectively, with 12 bases between them. The CDR3 runs to 13 residues. Germline V lookup: CDR1 MNHEY, CDR2 SVGEGT. In nucleotides, the CDR3 is TGTGCCAGCAGATTCAGGGTGAGCTACGAGCAGTACTTC. This gives the protein CASRFRVSYEQYF.

This sequence joins TRBV11-2 and TRBJ1-5, with no clear D. CDR1 is SGHAT, CDR2 FQNNGV, per germline. The CDR3 is 16 amino acids. V was cut by 1 base and J by 0 bases, with 10 bases left in between. The CDR3 DNA reads TGTGCCAGCAGCTTAGTTTTAGGCCATAGCAATCAGCCCCAGCATTTT. Encoded protein: CASSLVLGHSNQPQHF.

This clonotype was detected a few times. V and J are TRBV7-9 and TRBJ1-6; D unresolved. Trimming removed 1 base at V and 5 bases at J, with 3 bases between. The germline gives CDR1 SEHNR, CDR2 FQNEAQ (reference sequence). The CDR3 is 13 residues long. The CDR3 protein is CASSLENNSPLHF. As DNA, the CDR3 is TGTGCCAGCAGCTTAGAGAATAATTCACCCCTCCACTTT. Variable domain in full (rest from reference TRBV7-9 and TRBJ1-6): DTGVSQNPRHKITKRGQNVTFRCDPISEHNRLYWYRQTLGQGPEFLTYFQNEAQLEKSRLLSDRFSAERPKGSFSTLEIQRTEQGDSAMYLCASSLENNSPLHFGNGTRLTVT.

V usage is TRBV4-3 and J usage is TRBJ1-3; no firm D call. This CDR3 region has 17 residues. Germline CDR1 reads LGHNA; CDR2 reads YSLEER. The V end lost 0 bases, the J end lost 0 bases, and 12 bases lay between the germline ends. In nucleotides, the CDR3 is TGCGCCAGCAGCCAAGATGTCCCGCAAAGCTCTGGAAACACCATATATTTT. It is translated as CASSQDVPQSSGNTIYF.

This clonotype has a handful of counts. This chain links TRBV4-3 with TRBJ1-3, with 7 bases identical to TRBD1. The CDR3 is made up of 16 amino acids. CDR1 and CDR2 from the germline V gene are LGHNA and YSLEER. The J segment lost 2 bases and the V segment lost 0 bases, leaving 4 bases of the junction unmatched. CDR3 coding DNA: TGCGCCAGCAGCCAAGATTTAGGGACAGCTGGAAACACCATATATTTT. Translated, it gives CASSQDLGTAGNTIYF.

This clonotype has ten or more counts. The rearrangement links TRBV12-3 or TRBV12-4 to TRBJ2-5; possibly TRBD2 for D (6 bases). The CDR3 runs 17 residues. Between the trimmed V and J ends, which lost 6 bases and 2 bases, there was a span of 22 bases. CDR3 protein: CASSSGTDSFWQETQYF. In DNA form, the CDR3 reads TGTGCCAGCAGCTCCGGGACTGATAGCTTTTGGCAAGAGACCCAGTACTTC.

The V call is TRBV7-2, the J call TRBJ2-1, with 14 bases identical to TRBD2. The CDR3 has 16 residues. Germline V CDR1 and CDR2: SGHTA, FQGNSA. After removal of 7 bases from V and 9 bases from J, the junction contained 11 bases not matched to a gene. Here the CDR3 reads CASKGGGTSGSGEQFF. In DNA form, the CDR3 reads TGTGCCAGCAAAGGGGGGGGGACTAGCGGGAGTGGTGAGCAGTTCTTC.

This clonotype was detected many times. V gene TRBV7-2 combines with J gene TRBJ2-7; 13 bases map to TRBD2. Germline lookup yields CDR1 SGHTA and CDR2 FQGNSA. V trimming: 5 bases; J trimming: 4 bases; junction bases outside the gene matches: 5. The CDR3 consists of 15 residues. The CDR3 DNA sequence: TGTGCCAGCAGCCCACTAGCGGGGGGGAGTTACGAGCAGTACTTC. Its protein is CASSPLAGGSYEQYF. Combining the CDR3 with reference TRBV7-2 and TRBJ2-7 gives the whole variable domain GAGVSQSPSNKVTEKGKDVELRCDPISGHTALYWYRQSLGQGLEFLIYFQGNSAPDKSGLPSDRFSAERTGGSVSTLTIQRTQQEDSAVYLCASSPLAGGSYEQYFGPGTRLTVT.

The V and J genes are TRBV15 and TRBJ2-3; no reliable D call. Per the germline V gene, CDR1 is LNHNV and CDR2 is YYDKDF (reference sequence). Trimming shortened V by 2 bases and J by 3 bases, and 15 bases separated the two germline ends. This CDR3 has 16 amino acids. CDR3 sequence (DNA): TGTGCCACCAGCAGATCCACGGCGGCCGCGACAGATACGCAGTATTTT. It yields the protein CATSRSTAAATDTQYF.

The V call is TRBV4-1, the J call TRBJ2-7; possible D gene TRBD2, 6 bases. In germline, CDR1 is MGHRA, CDR2 YSYEKL. Trimming cost V 0 bases and J 0 bases, with 18 bases left between them. The CDR3 consists of 18 residues. The CDR3 coding sequence is TGCGCCAGCAGCCAAGAGACATACCGGGACTCGAGCTCCTACGAGCAGTACGTC. It encodes CASSQETYRDSSSYEQYV.

Turning to this clonotype: The CDR3 does not close with the conserved phenylalanine or tryptophan, likely indicating a read error. The CDR3 DNA follows: TGTGCCAGCAGTCCGGGGACTCTCCCAGATACGCAGTATTTA. Translation: CASSPGTLPDTQYL. This chain links TRBV6-5 with TRBJ2-3, with D possibly being TRBD2 (6 bases). V was pared by 5 bases and J by 4 bases, with 13 bases between. Looked up from germline, CDR1 is MNHEY and CDR2 is SVGAGI. This CDR3 has 14 residues.

CDR3 protein: CASSLASRKYEQYF. The CDR3 region has the DNA TGTGCCAGCAGTTTAGCGTCCCGGAAATACGAGCAGTACTTC. J is TRBJ2-7 and V is TRBV12-3 or TRBV12-4; D is uncertain. V was cut by 0 bases and J by 4 bases, with 10 bases left in between. The CDR3 sequence is 14 residues long.

This clonotype was detected a few times. The rearrangement joins TRBV7-9 to TRBJ1-5; tentative D call: TRBD1 (5 bases). The germline V and J ends were trimmed by 6 bases and 5 bases, with 11 bases remaining between them. CDR1 and CDR2 from the germline V gene are SEHNR and FQNEAQ (reference sequence). This CDR3 is 13 amino acids long. For the CDR3, the DNA is TGTGCCAGCAGTGCATTAGGGGATCAGCCCCAGCATTTT. This codes for CASSALGDQPQHF.

The gene calls are TRBV2 and TRBJ1-1, with D possibly being TRBD1 (6 bases). Germline lookup yields CDR1 SNHLY and CDR2 FYNNEI. Trimming removed 7 bases at V and 1 base at J, with 10 bases between. The CDR3 has 13 amino acids. The CDR3 DNA is TGTGCCAGCAACCCACAGGGGAACACTGAAGCTTTCTTT. Its translation is CASNPQGNTEAFF.

This chain connects TRBV11-2 to TRBJ2-1; 10 bases agree with TRBD2. The V and J ends lost 5 bases and 8 bases, in that order; junction bases with no gene match: 12. Germline assignment: CDR1 SGHAT and CDR2 FQNNGV. This CDR3 spans 16 amino acids. CDR3 nucleotides: TGTGCCAGCAGCATACTAGCGGGAACGGTCTGGTATGAGCAGTTCTTC. As protein: CASSILAGTVWYEQFF.

The gene calls are TRBV4-1 and TRBJ2-3; 11 nucleotides line up with TRBD2. The CDR3 extends over 16 amino acids. V trimming: 1 base; J trimming: 5 bases; junction bases outside the gene matches: 5. From germline, CDR1 is MGHRA and CDR2 YSYEKL. The CDR3 is CASSQVLTSGRDTQYF. CDR3 nucleotide sequence: TGCGCCAGCAGCCAAGTTTTAACTAGCGGGAGAGATACGCAGTATTTT.

CDR3 loop: CASSIQGIETQYF. The CDR3 DNA sequence: TGTGCCAGTAGTATACAGGGTATAGAGACCCAGTACTTC. This chain uses TRBV19 with TRBJ2-5; D may be TRBD1 (5 bases). The germline V gene encodes CDR1 LNHDA and CDR2 SQIVND (reference sequence). The CDR3 length is 13 residues. Deletions cut 2 bases from V and 4 bases from J, with 8 bases between.

In its sample, this clonotype was seen a few times. The V and J genes are TRBV11-2 and TRBJ2-2; a weak D match, TRBD2 (5 bases). There are 16 residues in the CDR3. Germline-derived CDR1 and CDR2 are SGHAT and FQNNGV. V was trimmed by 5 bases and J by 0 bases, leaving 13 bases between them. CDR3 bases: TGTGCCAGCAGCCGTATAGCGAGAACGAACACCGGGGAGCTGTTTTTT. This gives the protein CASSRIARTNTGELFF.